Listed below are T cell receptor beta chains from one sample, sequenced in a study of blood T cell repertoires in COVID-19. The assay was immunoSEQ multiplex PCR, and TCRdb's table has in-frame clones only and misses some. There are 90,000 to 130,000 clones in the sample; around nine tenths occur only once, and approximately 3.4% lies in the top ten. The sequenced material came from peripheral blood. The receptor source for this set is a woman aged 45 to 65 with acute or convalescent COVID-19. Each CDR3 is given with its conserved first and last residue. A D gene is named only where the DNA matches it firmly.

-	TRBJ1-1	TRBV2	TGTGCCAGCAGCGTCAGGGAGGGGAGGGACACTGAAGCTTTCTTT	CASSVREGRDTEAFF
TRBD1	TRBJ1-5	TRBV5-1	TGCGCCAGCAGCTTGGGACCGGGACAGGGCGGTCAGCCCCAGCATTTT	CASSLGPGQGGQPQHF
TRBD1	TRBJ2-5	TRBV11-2	TGTGCCAGCAGCTCGGACAGGGGAGAGACCCAGTACTTC	CASSSDRGETQYF
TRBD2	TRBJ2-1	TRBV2	TGTGCCAGCAGGGGACTAGATGTCATTGGGGGTCGGGACAATGAGCAGTTCTTC	CASRGLDVIGGRDNEQFF
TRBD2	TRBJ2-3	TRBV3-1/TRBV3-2	TGTGCCAGCAGCCAAGAGTTTGGGACTAGCGGGAGGTCCCTATGCACAGATACGCAGTATTTT	CASSQEFGTSGRSLCTDTQYF
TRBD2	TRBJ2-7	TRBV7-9	TGTGCCAGCAGCTGGGAGGGAGAGCAGTACTTC	CASSWEGEQYF
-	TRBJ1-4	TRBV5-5	TGTGCCAGCAGCTCGACAAGGGCGGGTGAAAAACTGTTTTTT	CASSSTRAGEKLFF
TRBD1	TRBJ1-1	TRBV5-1	TGCGCCAGCAGCCGTTCCGGGACAGGGGAAACTGAAGCTTTCTTT	CASSRSGTGETEAFF
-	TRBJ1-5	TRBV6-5	TGTGCCAGCAACCTAGAACGGGATCAGCCCCAGCATTTT	CASNLERDQPQHF
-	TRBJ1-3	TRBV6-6	TGTGCCAGCAGTTACTCCACGGTTCACTCTGGAAACACCATATATTTT	CASSYSTVHSGNTIYF